The sequence of this TCR beta chain was determined in a study of cytomegalovirus exposure and HLA in healthy donors. General study findings and limits: The authors confirmed in vitro that a few CMV-associated chains were specific for CMV antigens.

At sampling all donors were nominally healthy, likely with unrecorded immune exposures. As for this clone: What it recognizes is unknown.

Primers for the PCR totalled 60 Vbeta and 13 Jbeta. TCRdb keeps only in-frame clones here, not all; method: immunoSEQ multiplex PCR. The sample consists of some 54,000 clones, 80% of them appearing once. The receptor was isolated from a male donor in good health and CMV-seronegative. The sequenced sample consisted of PBMCs.

The CDR3, as DNA: TGTGCCAGTAGTACGACAGGGGTCTATGGCTACACCTTC. Its protein product is CASSTTGVYGYTF. The rearrangement joins TRBV19 to TRBJ1-2; TRBD1 matches at 8 bases. The CDR3 length is 13 residues. After removal of 4 bases from V and 4 bases from J, the junction contained 2 bases not matched to a gene. Germline V lookup: CDR1 LNHDA, CDR2 SQIVND (reference sequence).